Presented here are 5 T cell receptor beta chains from one specimen sequenced in a study of blood T cell repertoires in COVID-19. Clones were read by immunoSEQ multiplex PCR, and TCRdb kept only the in-frame ones, dropping some. The sample yields about 200,000 clones, around nine tenths seen once. Sequences were obtained from peripheral blood. The source is a middle-aged woman with acute or convalescent COVID-19.

This chain joins TRBV2 and TRBJ1-5, with 7 bases that match TRBD1. The CDR3 spans 15 residues. Germline lookup yields CDR1 SNHLY and CDR2 FYNNEI. V lost 5 bases and J lost 5; bases outside the gene matches: 9. The CDR3 spells CASSSTGRKDQPQHF. In nucleotides, the CDR3 is TGTGCCAGCAGTTCGACAGGGAGGAAGGATCAGCCCCAGCATTTT.

CDR3 sequence reads: CASTPGGETQYF. CDR3 in DNA: TGTGCCAGTACCCCGGGAGGAGAGACCCAGTACTTC. This chain joins TRBV19 and TRBJ2-5, with 7 positions matching TRBD2. This CDR3 contains 12 residues. Germline CDR1 reads LNHDA; CDR2 reads SQIVND (reference sequence). The V and J ends lost 7 bases and 4 bases, in that order; junction bases with no gene match: 3.

This chain joins TRBV27 and TRBJ1-5, with 7 bases that match TRBD1. The CDR3 sequence is 14 residues long. In germline, CDR1 is MNHEY, CDR2 SMNVEV (reference sequence). Losses at the gene ends were 6 bases for V and 5 bases for J; bases not matched to a gene: 7. CDR3 coding DNA: TGTGCCAGCAGCCTCGGACAGGTCCATCAGCCCCAGCATTTT. This translates into CASSLGQVHQPQHF.

This clone has a handful of counts. The chain recombines TRBV24-1 with TRBJ2-2, with D hard to call. The germline gives CDR1 KGHDR, CDR2 SFDVKD. CDR3 length: 14 residues. The V gene lost 9 bases and the J gene lost 4 bases, with 14 bases spanning the gap. CDR3 sequence: CATFDSSGTGELFF. CDR3 nucleotides: TGTGCCACCTTCGACTCCTCTGGCACCGGGGAGCTGTTTTTT.

The rearrangement uses TRBV5-1 and TRBJ2-2; D might be TRBD2 (5 bases). Between the trimmed V and J ends, which lost 7 bases and 7 bases, there was a span of 14 bases. The CDR3 covers 13 residues. The germline V gene has CDR1 SGHRS and CDR2 YFSETQ. CDR3 sequence: CASRQAVDGELFF. DNA of the CDR3: TGCGCCAGCCGCCAAGCGGTTGACGGGGAGCTGTTTTTT.